The 6 T cell receptor beta chains below were found in one sample sequenced in a study of tumor-infiltrating lymphocytes in primary liver carcinoma. The input was roughly 0.5 ug total RNA; TCR beta cDNA was made from it with a constant-region primer. For TCR beta, libraries were produced by three nested multiplex PCR rounds using slightly modified ARM-PCR. The first two PCR rounds, around 10 cycles each, used TRBV1-TRBV30 forward primers and a C-beta reverse primer. TCRdb fed the multiplex PCR reads into MiXCR, producing one record per CDR3 protein. The table has around 330,000 distinct CDR3 sequences, 60% to 80% seen once. Blood RNA was derived from unsorted whole blood, and germline DNA was extracted too. Sequencing input: peripheral blood. These receptors all stem from a man between 35 and 55 years old with primary liver carcinoma and hepatitis B virus infection.

The V gene is TRBV29-1, the J gene TRBJ1-2; the D is unclear. The CDR3 is 13 amino acids. Germline loops: CDR1 SQVTM, CDR2 ANQGSEA. Trimming removed 5 bases from V and 4 bases from J, with 14 bases in between. CDR3 protein: CSVRIGLSYGYTF. The CDR3 nucleotides read TGCAGCGTTCGGATAGGGTTGAGCTATGGCTACACCTTC.

This clonotype was seen more than once but under ten times. The chain joins TRBV4-2 to TRBJ2-3; 9 bases are a match to TRBD2. The ends lost 4 bases at V and 5 bases at J; junction bases unmatched: 13. This CDR3 is 17 amino acids long. Per germline, CDR1 LGHNA and CDR2 YNFKEQ. Written as DNA, the CDR3 is TGTGCCAGCAGCCGGGGACTAGCTTCGAGAGGAGTAGATACGCAGTATTTT. Translating it yields CASSRGLASRGVDTQYF.

With respect to this clonotype: The CDR3 carries no conserved terminal phenylalanine or tryptophan, so it likely arises from a read error. V gene TRBV5-6 combines with J gene TRBJ1-1, with 8 nucleotides matching TRBD1. The length of the CDR3 is 12 residues. Per the germline V gene, CDR1 is SGHDT and CDR2 is YYEEEE. J gave up 7 bases and V 2 bases, and 1 base lay outside the gene matches. DNA of the CDR3: TGTGCCAGCAGCTTTGGACAGGGTGAAGCTTTCTAT. Protein sequence: CASSFGQGEAFY.

This clonotype was recorded only once. This may arise from a read error, as a much more abundant clone is one base away. The chain joins TRBV10-1 to TRBJ2-2; 8 bases fit TRBD2. The V segment lost 6 bases and the J segment 4 bases; nucleotides outside the gene matches: 1. CDR3 length: 13 amino acids. The V gene's germline CDR1 is WNHNN and CDR2 SYGVQD (reference sequence). The CDR3 reads CASSGRVTGELFF. The CDR3 DNA follows: TGCGCCAGCAGCGGGAGGGTCACCGGGGAGCTGTTTTTT.

This clonotype was found a few times. A much larger clone differs by one base, so this may be a read error. This chain joins TRBV6-1 and TRBJ2-2, with D unresolved. The CDR3 is 15 amino acids. The germline V gene encodes CDR1 MNHNS and CDR2 SASEGT. The V end was cut by 1 base, the J end by 7 bases, with 13 bases between. In DNA form, the CDR3 reads TGTGCCAGCAGTGAAGGGTGGTGGCTCGTCGGGGAGCTGTTTTTT. This translates into CASSEGWWLVGELFF.

Turning to this clonotype: A much larger clone lies a single base off, so this may be a read error. J is TRBJ2-1 and V is TRBV4-3; TRBD2 matches at 11 bases. V was clipped by 3 bases and J by 7 bases; unmatched bases: 5. Germline CDR1 and CDR2: LGHNA and YSLEER. The CDR3 extends over 15 amino acids. DNA for the CDR3: TGCGCCAGCAGCCACATAGCGGGAGGGCAAAATGAGCAGTTCTTC. Translating it yields CASSHIAGGQNEQFF.